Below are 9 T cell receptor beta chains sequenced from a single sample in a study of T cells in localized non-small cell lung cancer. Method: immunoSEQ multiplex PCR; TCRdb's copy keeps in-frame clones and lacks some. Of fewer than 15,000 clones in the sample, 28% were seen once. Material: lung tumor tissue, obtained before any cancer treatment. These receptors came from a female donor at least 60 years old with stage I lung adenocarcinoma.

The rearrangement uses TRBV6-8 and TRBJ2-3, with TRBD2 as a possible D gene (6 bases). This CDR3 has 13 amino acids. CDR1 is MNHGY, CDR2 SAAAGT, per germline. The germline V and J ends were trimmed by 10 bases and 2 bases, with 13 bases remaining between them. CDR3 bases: TGTGCCATCAAGCGGGCCCACACAGATACGCAGTATTTT. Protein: CAIKRAHTDTQYF.

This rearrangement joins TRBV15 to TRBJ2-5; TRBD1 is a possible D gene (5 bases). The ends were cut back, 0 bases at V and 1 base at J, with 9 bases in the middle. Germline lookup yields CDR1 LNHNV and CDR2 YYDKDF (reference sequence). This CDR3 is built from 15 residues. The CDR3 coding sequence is TGTGCCACCAGCAGAGATCGAGACAGCCAAGAGACCCAGTACTTC. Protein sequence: CATSRDRDSQETQYF.

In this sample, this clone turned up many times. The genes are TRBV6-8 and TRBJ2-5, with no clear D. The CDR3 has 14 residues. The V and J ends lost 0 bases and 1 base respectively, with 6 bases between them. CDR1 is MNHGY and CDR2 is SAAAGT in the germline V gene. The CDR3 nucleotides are TGTGCCAGCAGTTACTCAAGGGTCCAAGAGACCCAGTACTTC. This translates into CASSYSRVQETQYF.

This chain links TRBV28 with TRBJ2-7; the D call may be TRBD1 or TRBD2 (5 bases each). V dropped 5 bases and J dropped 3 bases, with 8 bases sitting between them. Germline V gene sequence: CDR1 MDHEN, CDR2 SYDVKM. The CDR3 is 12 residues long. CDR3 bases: TGTGCCAGCAGTCGGGGCGGCTACGAGCAGTACTTC. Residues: CASSRGGYEQYF.

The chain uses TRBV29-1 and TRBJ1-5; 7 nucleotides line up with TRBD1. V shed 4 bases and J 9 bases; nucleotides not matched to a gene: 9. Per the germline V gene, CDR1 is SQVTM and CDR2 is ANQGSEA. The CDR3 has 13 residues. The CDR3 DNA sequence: TGCAGCGTTGGTGACAGGGACCGGGGGCCCCAGCATTTT. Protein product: CSVGDRDRGPQHF.

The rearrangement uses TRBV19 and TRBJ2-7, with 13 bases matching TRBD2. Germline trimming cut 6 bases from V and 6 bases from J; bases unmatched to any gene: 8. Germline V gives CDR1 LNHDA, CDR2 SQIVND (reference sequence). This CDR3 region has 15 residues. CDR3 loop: CASSLLAGGPSEQYF. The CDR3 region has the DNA TGTGCCAGTAGCCTACTAGCGGGAGGGCCCTCCGAGCAGTACTTC.

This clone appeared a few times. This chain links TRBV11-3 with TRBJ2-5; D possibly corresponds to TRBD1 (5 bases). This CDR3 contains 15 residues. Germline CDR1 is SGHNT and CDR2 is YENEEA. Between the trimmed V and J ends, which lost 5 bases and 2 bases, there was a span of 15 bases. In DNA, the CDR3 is TGTGCCAGCAGCCCTCCTTATAGGGGACAAGAGACCCAGTACTTC. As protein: CASSPPYRGQETQYF. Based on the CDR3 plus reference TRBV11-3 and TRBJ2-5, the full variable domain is EAGVVQSPRYKIIEKKQPVAFWCNPISGHNTLYWYLQNLGQGPELLIRYENEEAVDDSQLPKDRFSAERLKGVDSTLKIQPAELGDSAVYLCASSPPYRGQETQYFGPGTRLLVL.

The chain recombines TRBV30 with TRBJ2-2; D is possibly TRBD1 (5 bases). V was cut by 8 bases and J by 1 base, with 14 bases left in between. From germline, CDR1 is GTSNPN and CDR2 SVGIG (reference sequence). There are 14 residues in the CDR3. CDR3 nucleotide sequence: TGTGCCCCCCGACAGAAAAAGAACACCGGGGAGCTGTTTTTT. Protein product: CAPRQKKNTGELFF.

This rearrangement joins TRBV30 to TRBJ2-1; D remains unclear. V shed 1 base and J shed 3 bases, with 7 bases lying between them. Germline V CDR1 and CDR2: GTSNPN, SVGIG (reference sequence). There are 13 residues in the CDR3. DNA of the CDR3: TGTGCCTGGAGTGAGGACCACTACAATGAGCAGTTCTTC. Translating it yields CAWSEDHYNEQFF.